This T cell receptor beta chain is from a study of OX40 agonist ivuxolimab in advanced cancers. General study findings and limits: In a subset of nonresponders, normalized T-cell clonal expansion was also low.

Measured with immunoSEQ multiplex PCR; TCRdb has only the in-frame clones, and not every one. The sample consists of more than 65,000 clones, about 81% of them appearing once. Remarks on this clone: What it binds is unknown.

With baseline, cycle 4 day 1, and cycle 7 day 1 as timepoints, blood was sampled. Trimming took 6 bases from V and 2 from J, leaving 14 bases between them. Germline V gives CDR1 MNHEY, CDR2 SVGAGI. This CDR3 is built from 14 residues. The chain combines TRBV6-5 with TRBJ2-7, with D perhaps being TRBD1 or TRBD2 (5 bases each). The starting material was CD4+ or CD8+ T cells sorted from blood, obtained in a trial of the OX40 agonist ivuxolimab. This TCR derives from an adult with an advanced solid tumor such as melanoma, head and neck, liver or kidney cancer. This chain's CDR3 is CASRTGTEAYEQYF. As DNA, the CDR3 is TGTGCCAGCAGAACCGGGACCGAAGCCTACGAGCAGTACTTC.